This T cell receptor beta chain was identified in a study of beta chain features in type 1 diabetes. Notes on the study in general: Fewer insertions but more deletions were seen at VDJ junctions in type 1 diabetes patients.

Expressed TCRB transcripts were sequenced because the isolated RNA had all been reverse transcribed beforehand. TCRdb's copy holds only in-frame clones and misses some; the assay was immunoSEQ multiplex PCR. The sample records 860,000 or so clones, under 20% being singletons. Germline CDR1 SNHLY, CDR2 FYNNEI. Trimming cost V 3 bases and J 3 bases; bases outside gene matches: 6. This CDR3 comprises 15 residues. Concerning this clone itself: The antigen is not known.

The rearrangement links TRBV2 to TRBJ2-7; TRBD2 agrees at 9 bases. Material for sequencing was naive CD4+ T cells from blood. The TCR sequence derives from a woman younger than 30 in good health. This chain's CDR3 is CASSEETSGVYEQYF. Written as DNA, the CDR3 is TGTGCCAGCAGTGAGGAGACTAGCGGAGTCTACGAGCAGTACTTC.